The present TCR beta chain was sequenced within a study of lymphopenia after photon versus proton radiotherapy. This clone was seen only once. Its specificity is unknown. Overall study results and limits: Post-nadir TCR diversity decline inversely tracked overall survival among those who died. Survival link was tested only in deceased patients; proton benefit remains a possibility. After the lymphocyte nadir, photon-treated repertoires showed oligoclonal expansion, especially of CD8+ Temra cells.

Profiling relied on immunoSEQ multiplex PCR, and the TCRdb table lists in-frame clones only, not all of them. The repertoire holds 83,000 or so clones, with around 88% as singletons. The V and J ends lost 8 bases and 4 bases respectively, with 14 bases between them. The CDR3 runs 13 residues. Germline V gives CDR1 LGHNA, CDR2 YNFKEQ. The source material was peripheral blood, sampled from a patient treated with proton-based radiotherapy. The rearrangement links TRBV4-2 to TRBJ2-5; D is possibly TRBD1 or TRBD2 (5 bases each). The TCR was taken from a man in his fifties or sixties with pancreatic cancer. The CDR3 here is CASSGGLRETQYF. CDR3 nucleotide sequence: TGTGCCAGCTCTGGGGGTCTCCGAGAGACCCAGTACTTC.